This paragraph reports one T cell receptor beta chain. CDR3 size: 16 residues. Germline-derived CDR1 and CDR2 are SGHDN and FVKESK. The data belong to a study of T cells expressing NK-cell markers. TCRdb reworked the 5' RACE reads into one entry per CDR3 protein, no DNA. In total, the table holds 550,000 to 600,000 distinct CDR3 sequences. Sample: blood T cells: a sorted CD56 or NKG2C T cell subset, CD4+ or CD8+ T cells, or bulk PBMC T cells (not recorded which). J is TRBJ2-6 and V is TRBV14. The source is a man aged 18-30 years in good health. This CDR3 reads CASSTKGRSGANVLTF. The variable domain in full, completed from reference TRBV14 and TRBJ2-6, reads EAGVTQFPSHSVIEKGQTVTLRCDPISGHDNLYWYRRVMGKEIKFLLHFVKESKQDESGMPNNRFLAERTGGTYSTLKVQPAELEDSGVYFCASSTKGRSGANVLTFGAGSRLTVL.